This T cell receptor beta chain was recorded in a study of blood T cell repertoires in COVID-19. Sequencing was performed with immunoSEQ multiplex PCR; in TCRdb, only in-frame clones are kept and a portion is missing. The sample has fewer than 700,000 clones, about 89% seen once. CDR3 size: 13 residues. The V and J ends lost 1 base and 4 bases, in that order; junction bases with no gene match: 3. CDR1 is GTSNPN, CDR2 SVGIG, per germline (reference sequence). The chain carries TRBV30 and TRBJ1-1, with 7 nucleotides matching TRBD1. The sequence was obtained from a woman between 45 and 60 years old with COVID-19, enrolled during active disease. Input material: peripheral blood. CDR3 DNA: TGTGCCTGGAGTGGCGACAGGGCCACTGAAGCTTTCTTT. Protein: CAWSGDRATEAFF.